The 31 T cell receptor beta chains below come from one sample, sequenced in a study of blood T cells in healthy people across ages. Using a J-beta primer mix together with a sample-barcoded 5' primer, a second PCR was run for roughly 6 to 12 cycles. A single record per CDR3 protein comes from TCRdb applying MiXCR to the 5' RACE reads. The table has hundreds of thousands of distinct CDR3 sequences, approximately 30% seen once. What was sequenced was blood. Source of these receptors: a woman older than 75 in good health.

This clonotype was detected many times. The CDR3 here is CASSLDGQSTDTQYF. As DNA, the CDR3 is TGTGCCAGCAGCTTAGACGGACAGAGCACAGATACGCAGTATTTT. This sequence joins TRBV7-6 and TRBJ2-3; D possibly corresponds to TRBD1 (6 bases). The germline V gene encodes CDR1 SGHVS and CDR2 FNYEAQ. The CDR3 is made up of 15 amino acids. The V gene lost 1 base and the J gene lost 0 bases, with 8 bases spanning the gap.

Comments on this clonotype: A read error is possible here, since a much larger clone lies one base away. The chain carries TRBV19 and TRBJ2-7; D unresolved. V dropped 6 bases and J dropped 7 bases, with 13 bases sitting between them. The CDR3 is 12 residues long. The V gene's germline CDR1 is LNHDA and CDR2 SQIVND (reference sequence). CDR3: CASSNVNNEQYF. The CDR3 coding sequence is TGTGCCAGTAGCAATGTTAACAATGAGCAGTACTTC.

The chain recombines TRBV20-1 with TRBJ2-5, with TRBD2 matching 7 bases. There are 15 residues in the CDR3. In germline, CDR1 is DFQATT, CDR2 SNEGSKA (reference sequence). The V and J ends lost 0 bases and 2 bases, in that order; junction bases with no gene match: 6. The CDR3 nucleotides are TGCAGTGCTAGAGATTGGTGGGAGGGACAAGAGACCCAGTACTTC. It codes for CSARDWWEGQETQYF.

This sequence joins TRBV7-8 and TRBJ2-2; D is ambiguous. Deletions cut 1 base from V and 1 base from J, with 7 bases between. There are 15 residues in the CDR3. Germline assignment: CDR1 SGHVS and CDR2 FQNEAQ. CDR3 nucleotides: TGTGCCAGCAGCTTAGGTCCGGAGAACACCGGGGAGCTGTTTTTT. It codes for CASSLGPENTGELFF.

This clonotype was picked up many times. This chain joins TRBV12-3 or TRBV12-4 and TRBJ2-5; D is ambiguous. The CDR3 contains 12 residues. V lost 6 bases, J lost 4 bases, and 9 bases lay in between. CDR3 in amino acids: CASSPAPETQYF. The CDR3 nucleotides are TGTGCCAGCAGCCCCGCTCCAGAGACCCAGTACTTC.

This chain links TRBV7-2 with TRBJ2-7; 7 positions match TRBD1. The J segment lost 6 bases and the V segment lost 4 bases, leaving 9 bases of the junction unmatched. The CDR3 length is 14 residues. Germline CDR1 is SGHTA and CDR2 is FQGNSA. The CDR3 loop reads CASSSATGFVEQYF. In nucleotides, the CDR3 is TGTGCCAGCAGCTCGGCGACAGGGTTTGTCGAGCAGTACTTC.

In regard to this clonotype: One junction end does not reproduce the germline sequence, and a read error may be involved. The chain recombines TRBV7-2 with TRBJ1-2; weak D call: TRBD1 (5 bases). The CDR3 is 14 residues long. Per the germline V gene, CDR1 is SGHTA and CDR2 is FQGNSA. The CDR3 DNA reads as TGTGCCAGCGGCTTTTCAGACAGATCATATGGCTACACCTTC. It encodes CASGFSDRSYGYTF.

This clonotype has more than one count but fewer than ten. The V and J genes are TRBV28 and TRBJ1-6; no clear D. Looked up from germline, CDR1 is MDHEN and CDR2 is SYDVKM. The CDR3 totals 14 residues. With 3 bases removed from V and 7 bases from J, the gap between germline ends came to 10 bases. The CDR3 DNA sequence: TGTGCCAGCAGTTTCGTACAGCCAAATTCACCCCTCCACTTT. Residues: CASSFVQPNSPLHF. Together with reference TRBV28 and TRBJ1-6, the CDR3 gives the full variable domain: DVKVTQSSRYLVKRTGEKVFLECVQDMDHENMFWYRQDPGLGLRLIYFSYDVKMKEKGDIPEGYSVSREKKERFSLILESASTNQTSMYLCASSFVQPNSPLHFGNGTRLTVT.

The CDR3 DNA reads TGCAGTGCCCACGAGGGGGGTGCGGACTATGGCTACACCTTC. Translating gives CSAHEGGADYGYTF. This chain connects TRBV20-1 to TRBJ1-2; tentatively, D is TRBD1 (6 bases). V shed 6 bases and J shed 3 bases, with 17 bases lying between them. Germline loops: CDR1 DFQATT, CDR2 SNEGSKA (reference sequence). The CDR3 is 14 amino acids.

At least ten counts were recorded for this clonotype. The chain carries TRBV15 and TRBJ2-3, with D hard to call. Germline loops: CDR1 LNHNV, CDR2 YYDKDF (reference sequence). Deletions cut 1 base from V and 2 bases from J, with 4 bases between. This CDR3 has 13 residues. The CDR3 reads CATSRGNTDTQYF. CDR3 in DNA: TGTGCCACCAGCAGAGGCAACACAGATACGCAGTATTTT.

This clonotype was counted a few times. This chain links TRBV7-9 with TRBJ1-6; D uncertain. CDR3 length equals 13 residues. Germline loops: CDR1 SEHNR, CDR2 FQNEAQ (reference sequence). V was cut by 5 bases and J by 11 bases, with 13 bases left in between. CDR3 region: CASSPRGETPLHF. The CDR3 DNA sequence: TGTGCCAGCAGCCCCCGCGGGGAGACACCCCTCCACTTT.

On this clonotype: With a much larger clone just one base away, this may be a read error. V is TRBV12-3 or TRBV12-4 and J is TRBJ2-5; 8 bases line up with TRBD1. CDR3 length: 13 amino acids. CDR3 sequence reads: CACSLAGRGQQYF. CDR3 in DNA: TGTGCCTGCAGTTTAGCAGGCAGGGGGCAGCAGTACTTC.

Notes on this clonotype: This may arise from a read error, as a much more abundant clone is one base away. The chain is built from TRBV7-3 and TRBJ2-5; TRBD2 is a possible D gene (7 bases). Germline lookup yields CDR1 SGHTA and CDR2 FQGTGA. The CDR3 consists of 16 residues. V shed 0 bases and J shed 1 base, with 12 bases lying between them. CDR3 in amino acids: CASSLTGGAPQETQYF. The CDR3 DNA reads TGTGCCAGCAGCTTAACAGGGGGGGCACCCCAAGAGACCCAGTACTTC. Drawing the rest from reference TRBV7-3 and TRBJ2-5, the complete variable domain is GAGVSQTPSNKVTEKGKYVELRCDPISGHTALYWYRQSLGQGPEFLIYFQGTGAADDSGLPNDRFFAVRPEGSVSTLKIQRTERGDSAVYLCASSLTGGAPQETQYFGPGTRLLVL.

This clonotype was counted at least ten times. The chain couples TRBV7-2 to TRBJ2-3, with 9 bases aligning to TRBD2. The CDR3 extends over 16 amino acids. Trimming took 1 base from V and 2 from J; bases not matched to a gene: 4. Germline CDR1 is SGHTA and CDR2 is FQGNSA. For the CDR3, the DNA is TGTGCCAGCAGCTTAGTAGCGGGGGCCGCCACAGATACGCAGTATTTT. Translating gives CASSLVAGAATDTQYF.

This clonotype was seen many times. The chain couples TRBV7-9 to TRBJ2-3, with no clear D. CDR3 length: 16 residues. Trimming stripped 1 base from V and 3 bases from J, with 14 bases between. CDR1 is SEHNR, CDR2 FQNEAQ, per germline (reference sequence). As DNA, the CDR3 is TGTGCCAGCAGCTTAGGACTCCCGCCCCCAACAGATACGCAGTATTTT. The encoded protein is CASSLGLPPPTDTQYF.

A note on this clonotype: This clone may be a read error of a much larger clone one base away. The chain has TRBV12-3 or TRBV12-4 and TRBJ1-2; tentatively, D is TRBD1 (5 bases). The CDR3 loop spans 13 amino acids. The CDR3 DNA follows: TGTGCCAGCAGCCACGCGGGGGTACGTGGCCACACCTTC. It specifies CASSHAGVRGHTF.

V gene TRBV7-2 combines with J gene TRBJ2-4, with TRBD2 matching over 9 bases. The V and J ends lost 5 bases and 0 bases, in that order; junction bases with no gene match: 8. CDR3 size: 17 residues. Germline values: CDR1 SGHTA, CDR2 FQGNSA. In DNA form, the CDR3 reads TGTGCCAGCAGCCCGGGGGGACTAGCCCTAGCCAAAAACATTCAGTACTTC. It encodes CASSPGGLALAKNIQYF.

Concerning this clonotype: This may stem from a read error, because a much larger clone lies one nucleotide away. CDR3 nucleotides: TGTGCCAGCAGCTGGTCCCGAAATGAGCAGTACTTC. This codes for CASSWSRNEQYF. The chain couples TRBV7-2 to TRBJ2-5; D uncertain. The CDR3 has 12 amino acids. The V end was cut by 4 bases, the J end by 11 bases, with 14 bases between. Germline V gene sequence: CDR1 SGHTA, CDR2 FQGNSA.

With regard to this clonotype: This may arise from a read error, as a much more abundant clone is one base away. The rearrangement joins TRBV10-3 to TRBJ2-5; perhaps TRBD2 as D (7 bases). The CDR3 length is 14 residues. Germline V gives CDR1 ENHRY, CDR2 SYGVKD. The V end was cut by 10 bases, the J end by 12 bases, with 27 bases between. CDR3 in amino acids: CATESRRGAEREYF. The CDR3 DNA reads TGTGCCACCGAGAGTCGACGGGGGGCGGAGAGGGAGTACTTC.

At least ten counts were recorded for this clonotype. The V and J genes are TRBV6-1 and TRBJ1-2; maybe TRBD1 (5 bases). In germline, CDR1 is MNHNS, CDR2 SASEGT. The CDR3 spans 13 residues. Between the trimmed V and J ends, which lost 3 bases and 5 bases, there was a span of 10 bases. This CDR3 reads CASSDQGNYGYTF. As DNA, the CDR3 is TGTGCCAGCAGTGACCAGGGAAATTATGGCTACACCTTC.

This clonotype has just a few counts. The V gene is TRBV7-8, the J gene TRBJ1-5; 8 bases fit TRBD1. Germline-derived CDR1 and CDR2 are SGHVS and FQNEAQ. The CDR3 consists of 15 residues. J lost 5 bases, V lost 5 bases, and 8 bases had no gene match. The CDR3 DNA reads TGTGCCAGCAGCCCCAGGGGGCGGATTGATCAGCCCCAGCATTTT. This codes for CASSPRGRIDQPQHF.

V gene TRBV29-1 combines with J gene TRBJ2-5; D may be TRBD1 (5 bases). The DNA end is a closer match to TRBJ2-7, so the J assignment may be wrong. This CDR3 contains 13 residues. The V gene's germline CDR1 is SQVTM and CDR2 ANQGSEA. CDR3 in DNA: TGCAGCGTGGACGCGGACAAGGCCTACGAGCAGTACTTC. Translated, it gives CSVDADKAYEQYF.

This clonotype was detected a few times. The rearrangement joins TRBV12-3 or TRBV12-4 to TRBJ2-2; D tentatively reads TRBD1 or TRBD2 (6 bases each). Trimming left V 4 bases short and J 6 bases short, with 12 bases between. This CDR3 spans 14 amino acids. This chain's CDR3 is CASSWGGGPGELFF. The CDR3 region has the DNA TGTGCCAGCAGTTGGGGTGGGGGGCCCGGGGAGCTGTTTTTT.

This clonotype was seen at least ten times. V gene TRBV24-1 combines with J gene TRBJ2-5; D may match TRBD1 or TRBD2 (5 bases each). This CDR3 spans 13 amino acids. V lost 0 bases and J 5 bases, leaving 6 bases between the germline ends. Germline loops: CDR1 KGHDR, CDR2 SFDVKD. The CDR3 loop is CATSDLWGETQYF. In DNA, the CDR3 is TGTGCCACCAGTGATTTGTGGGGGGAGACCCAGTACTTC.

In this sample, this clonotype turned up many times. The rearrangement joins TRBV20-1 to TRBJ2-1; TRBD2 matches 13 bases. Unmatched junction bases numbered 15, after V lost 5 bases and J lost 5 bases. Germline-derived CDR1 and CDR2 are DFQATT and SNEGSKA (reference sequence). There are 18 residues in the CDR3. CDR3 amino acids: CSADPLAGGGFVNNEQFF. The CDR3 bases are TGCAGTGCTGACCCACTAGCGGGGGGGGGATTTGTGAACAATGAGCAGTTCTTC.

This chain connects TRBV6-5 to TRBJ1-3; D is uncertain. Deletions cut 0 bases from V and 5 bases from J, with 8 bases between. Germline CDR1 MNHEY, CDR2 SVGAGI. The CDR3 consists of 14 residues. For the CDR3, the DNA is TGTGCCAGCAGTTACTCGTTTCCGAGAAACACCATATATTTT. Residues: CASSYSFPRNTIYF.

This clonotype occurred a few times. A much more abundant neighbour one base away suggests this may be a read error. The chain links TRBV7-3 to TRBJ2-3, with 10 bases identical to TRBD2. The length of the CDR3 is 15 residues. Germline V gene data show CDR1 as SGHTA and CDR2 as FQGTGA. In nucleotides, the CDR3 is TGTGCCAGCAGCTTAGAGCTAGCGGGGGCAGATACGCCGTATTTT. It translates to CASSLELAGADTPYF.

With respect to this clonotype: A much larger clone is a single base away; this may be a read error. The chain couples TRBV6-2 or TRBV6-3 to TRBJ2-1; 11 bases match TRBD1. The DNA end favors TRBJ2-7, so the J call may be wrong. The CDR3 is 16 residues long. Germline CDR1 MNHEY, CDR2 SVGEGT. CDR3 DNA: TGTGCCAGCAGCCATCTAGGACAGGGGGCGTACAATGAGCAGTACTTC. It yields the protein CASSHLGQGAYNEQYF.

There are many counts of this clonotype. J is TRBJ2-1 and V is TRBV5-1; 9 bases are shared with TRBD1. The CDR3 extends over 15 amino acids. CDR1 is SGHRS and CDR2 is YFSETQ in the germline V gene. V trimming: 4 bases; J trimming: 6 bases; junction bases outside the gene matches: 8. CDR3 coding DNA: TGCGCCAGCAGCCCCGGGACAGGGAACCTCAATGAGCAGTTCTTC. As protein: CASSPGTGNLNEQFF.

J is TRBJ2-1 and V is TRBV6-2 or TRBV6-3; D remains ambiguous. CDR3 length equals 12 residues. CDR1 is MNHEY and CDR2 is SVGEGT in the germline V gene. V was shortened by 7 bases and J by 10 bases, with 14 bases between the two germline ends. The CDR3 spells CASTETPEEQFF. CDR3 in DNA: TGTGCCAGCACCGAAACCCCAGAGGAGCAGTTCTTC.

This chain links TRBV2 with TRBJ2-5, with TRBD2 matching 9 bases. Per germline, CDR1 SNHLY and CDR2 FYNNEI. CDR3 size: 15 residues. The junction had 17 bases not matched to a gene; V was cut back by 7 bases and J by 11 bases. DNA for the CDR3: TGTGCCAGCACCCTTAGCGGGGGAAGGGACAATGAGCAGTACTTC. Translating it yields CASTLSGGRDNEQYF.